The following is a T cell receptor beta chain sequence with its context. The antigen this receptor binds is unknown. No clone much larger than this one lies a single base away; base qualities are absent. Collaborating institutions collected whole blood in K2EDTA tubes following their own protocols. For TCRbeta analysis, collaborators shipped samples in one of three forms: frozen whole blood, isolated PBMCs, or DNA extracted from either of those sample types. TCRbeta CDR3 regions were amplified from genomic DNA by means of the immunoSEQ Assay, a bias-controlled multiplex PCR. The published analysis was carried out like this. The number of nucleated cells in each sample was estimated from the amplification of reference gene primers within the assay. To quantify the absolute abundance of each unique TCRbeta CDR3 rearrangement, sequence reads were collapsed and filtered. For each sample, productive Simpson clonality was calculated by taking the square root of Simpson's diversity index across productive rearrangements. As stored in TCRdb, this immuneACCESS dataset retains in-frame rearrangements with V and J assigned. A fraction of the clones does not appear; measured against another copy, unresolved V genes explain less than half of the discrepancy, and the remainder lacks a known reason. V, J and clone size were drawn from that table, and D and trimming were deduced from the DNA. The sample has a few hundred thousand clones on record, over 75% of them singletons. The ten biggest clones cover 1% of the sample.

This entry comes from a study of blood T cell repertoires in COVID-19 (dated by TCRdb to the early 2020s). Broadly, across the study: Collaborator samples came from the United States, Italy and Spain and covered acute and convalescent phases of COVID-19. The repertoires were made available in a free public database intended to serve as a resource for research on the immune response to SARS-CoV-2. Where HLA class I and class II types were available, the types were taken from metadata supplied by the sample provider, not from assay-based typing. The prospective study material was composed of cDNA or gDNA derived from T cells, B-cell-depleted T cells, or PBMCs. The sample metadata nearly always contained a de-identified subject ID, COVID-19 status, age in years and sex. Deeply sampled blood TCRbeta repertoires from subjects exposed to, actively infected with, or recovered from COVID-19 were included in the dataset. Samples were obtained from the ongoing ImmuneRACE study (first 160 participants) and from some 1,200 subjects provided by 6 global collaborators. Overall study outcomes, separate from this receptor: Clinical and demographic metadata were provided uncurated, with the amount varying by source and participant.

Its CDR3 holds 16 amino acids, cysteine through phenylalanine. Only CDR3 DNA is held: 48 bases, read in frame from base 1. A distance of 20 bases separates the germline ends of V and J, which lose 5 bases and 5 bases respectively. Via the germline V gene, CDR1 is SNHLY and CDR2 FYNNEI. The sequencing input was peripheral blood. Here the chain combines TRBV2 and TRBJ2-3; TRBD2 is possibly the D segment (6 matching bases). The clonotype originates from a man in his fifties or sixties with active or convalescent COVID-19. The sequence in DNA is TGTGCCAGCAGTCCTACTCGGGAGTGGGTTGGAGATACGCAGTATTTT. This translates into CASSPTREWVGDTQYF. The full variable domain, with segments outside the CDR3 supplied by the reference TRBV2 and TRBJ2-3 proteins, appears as EPEVTQTPSHQVTQMGQEVILRCVPISNHLYFYWYRQILGQKVEFLVSFYNNEISEKSEIFDDQFSVERPDGSNFTLKIRSTKLEDSAMYFCASSPTREWVGDTQYFGPGTRLTVL.